These 15 T cell receptor beta chains were all obtained from the same sample, sequenced in a study of shared clonotypes between healthy human individuals. CD45RO-negative, CCR7-selected cells formed the naive CD8 fraction, which excluded terminally differentiated effector memory CD45RA+ cells. Assay: immunoSEQ multiplex PCR; the TCRdb copy retains only in-frame clones and omits some. The sample has some 2.1 million clones; 80% to 95% are singletons. Input material: naive CD8+ T cells from PBMCs. All receptors derive from a man aged 18 to 29 in good health. Some clones in this sample may be carry-over from other donors' samples.

V gene TRBV7-2 combines with J gene TRBJ2-7; 9 bases are a match to TRBD1. Trimming took 3 bases from V and 6 from J; bases not matched to a gene: 3. The CDR3 consists of 13 residues. Per germline, CDR1 SGHTA and CDR2 FQGNSA. The DNA of the CDR3 is TGTGCCAGCAGCTTGGACAGGGGCGGCGAGCAGTACTTC. Protein sequence: CASSLDRGGEQYF.

This clone has only one observation. V and J are TRBV19 and TRBJ1-1; D call uncertain. This CDR3 contains 14 residues. Trimming removed 3 bases at V and 4 bases at J, with 12 bases between. The germline V gene has CDR1 LNHDA and CDR2 SQIVND (reference sequence). The CDR3 DNA reads as TGTGCCAGTAGTATCGGAACCACGGGCACTGAAGCTTTCTTT. It codes for CASSIGTTGTEAFF.

This clone appeared once. This chain uses TRBV5-8 with TRBJ1-3; D is undetermined. Deletions cut 4 bases from V and 0 bases from J, with 8 bases between. The CDR3 loop spans 14 amino acids. CDR1 and CDR2 (germline): SGHTS, YDEGEE. CDR3 nucleotides: TGTGCCAGCAGCCTCTTAAACTCTGGAAACACCATATATTTT. It encodes CASSLLNSGNTIYF.

The chain links TRBV9 to TRBJ1-1, with D unclear. Germline V gene lookup returns CDR1 SGDLS and CDR2 YYNGEE. The V gene lost 3 bases and the J gene lost 5 bases, with 23 bases spanning the gap. There are 17 residues in the CDR3. Here the CDR3 DNA reads TGTGCCAGCAGCGGGGAATATGTGGGCTACACTAATACTGAAGCTTTCTTT. This sequence encodes CASSGEYVGYTNTEAFF.

As to this clone: Other DNA sequences in this sample translate to the same CDR3. The chain combines TRBV7-9 with TRBJ1-1; the D is unclear. The CDR3 has 12 residues. Per the germline V gene, CDR1 is SEHNR and CDR2 is FQNEAQ (reference sequence). V lost 3 bases to trimming and J lost 6 bases, with 8 bases between them. The CDR3 DNA reads as TGTGCCAGCAGCTTGCGGGGTGCTGAAGCTTTCTTT. Translated: CASSLRGAEAFF.

In this sample, this clone turned up once. The chain has TRBV21-1 and TRBJ2-3; the table gives TRBD2 as D, unverified against the DNA. TRBV21-1 is classified as a pseudogene. This CDR3 contains 18 residues. CDR3 DNA sequence: TGTGCCAGCAGCAAAGAGGAGCGGGAGGCCTCCCCCACAGATACGCAGTATTTT. Translating it yields CASSKEEREASPTDTQYF.

The rearrangement links TRBV5-5 to TRBJ2-7; D is perhaps TRBD1 or TRBD2 (5 bases each). This CDR3 has 13 residues. V was shortened by 4 bases and J by 3 bases, with 11 bases between the two germline ends. Germline loops: CDR1 SGHKS, CDR2 YYEKEE (reference sequence). The CDR3 DNA is TGTGCCAGCAGCGGGACCGACAACTACGAGCAGTACTTC. Translating it yields CASSGTDNYEQYF.

This chain uses TRBV10-3 with TRBJ2-1; no definite D call. The CDR3 loop spans 13 amino acids. The germline V and J ends were trimmed by 7 bases and 8 bases, with 15 bases remaining between them. Germline CDR1 ENHRY, CDR2 SYGVKD. CDR3 nucleotide sequence: TGTGCCATCAAAGAATTAGTGAGCGATGAGCAGTTCTTC. This translates into CAIKELVSDEQFF.

The chain joins TRBV7-2 to TRBJ1-2; TRBD1 matches 8 bases. Germline lookup yields CDR1 SGHTA and CDR2 FQGNSA. The CDR3 sequence is 15 residues long. V trimming: 3 bases; J trimming: 0 bases; junction bases outside the gene matches: 3. For the CDR3, the DNA is TGTGCCAGCAGCTTTACAGGGGGAACTAACTATGGCTACACCTTC. Its translation: CASSFTGGTNYGYTF.

CDR3 sequence (DNA): TGCGCCAGCAGCCCGGGACAGGGGGACTACAATGAGCAGTTCTTC. This encodes CASSPGQGDYNEQFF. The V call is TRBV4-1, the J call TRBJ2-1, with 11 bases lining up with TRBD1. The ends lost 4 bases at V and 3 bases at J; junction bases unmatched: 2. Germline CDR1 is MGHRA and CDR2 is YSYEKL. The CDR3 runs to 15 residues.

The J gene is TRBJ2-1, the V gene TRBV7-9, with D unclear. V lost 3 bases to trimming and J lost 5 bases, with 8 bases between them. The length of the CDR3 is 13 residues. In germline, CDR1 is SEHNR, CDR2 FQNEAQ (reference sequence). CDR3 DNA sequence: TGTGCCAGCAGCTTTCTCCCGGACAATGAGCAGTTCTTC. It codes for CASSFLPDNEQFF.

This clone turned up a few times. Written as DNA, the CDR3 is TGTGCCAGCAGCCTTATCAGGGGCTACACTGAAGCTTTCTTT. As protein: CASSLIRGYTEAFF. V and J are TRBV14 and TRBJ1-1; tentatively, D is TRBD1 (6 bases). CDR1 SGHDN and CDR2 FVKESK come from the germline V gene. The CDR3 spans 14 residues. V lost 4 bases, J lost 3 bases, and 12 bases lay in between. Full variable domain (missing parts from reference TRBV14 and TRBJ1-1): EAGVTQFPSHSVIEKGQTVTLRCDPISGHDNLYWYRRVMGKEIKFLLHFVKESKQDESGMPNNRFLAERTGGTYSTLKVQPAELEDSGVYFCASSLIRGYTEAFFGQGTRLTVV.

The chain joins TRBV7-9 to TRBJ1-1, with D unclear. From germline, CDR1 is SEHNR and CDR2 FQNEAQ (reference sequence). The CDR3 is 12 amino acids. Trimming pared 4 bases from V and 7 bases from J, leaving 10 bases between. This chain's CDR3 is CASSSPRSEAFF. The CDR3 DNA reads as TGTGCCAGCAGCTCCCCCCGCAGTGAAGCTTTCTTT.

The chain couples TRBV19 to TRBJ2-3; perhaps TRBD2 as D (6 bases). This CDR3 comprises 13 residues. V lost 7 bases and J 6 bases, leaving 14 bases between the germline ends. CDR1 and CDR2 (germline): LNHDA, SQIVND (reference sequence). The CDR3, as DNA: TGTGCCAGTATAGGGTGGAGCGGGGATACGCAGTATTTT. Protein product: CASIGWSGDTQYF.

This chain joins TRBV6-5 and TRBJ2-2; D is undetermined. This CDR3 has 14 residues. V was cut by 6 bases and J by 6 bases, with 14 bases left in between. Germline CDR1 and CDR2: MNHEY and SVGAGI. The CDR3, as DNA: TGTGCCAGCAGCCTGATACGCGCTCCCGGGGAGCTGTTTTTT. Translated: CASSLIRAPGELFF.